Following are 32 T cell receptor beta chains from one sample sequenced in a study of control samples from healthy donors and cancer patients. Produced via immunoSEQ multiplex PCR; TCRdb's table is partial and in-frame only. The sample yields about 94,000 clones, about nine tenths seen once. The sequencing sample was made of blood. The receptors were gathered from a woman aged 18-29 years in good health.

The sample holds one count of this clone. This chain joins TRBV6-7 and TRBJ1-1; D is unclear. TRBV6-7 is an open reading frame whose function is uncertain. The CDR3 is 15 residues long. The V end was cut by 6 bases, the J end by 1 base, with 15 bases between. CDR3 in DNA: TGTGCCAGCAGGCACGACCCAAGGAGGAACACTGAAGCTTTCTTT. This gives the protein CASRHDPRRNTEAFF.

The rearrangement uses TRBV19 and TRBJ1-5, with 9 nucleotides matching TRBD1. CDR1 and CDR2 (germline): LNHDA, SQIVND (reference sequence). The CDR3 length is 15 residues. V lost 3 bases, J lost 7 bases, and 7 bases stayed unmatched. CDR3 nucleotides: TGTGCCAGTAGTATTTTAAGGGACAGGGACCAGCCCCAGCATTTT. Translation: CASSILRDRDQPQHF.

This clone has at least ten counts. The V call is TRBV20-1, the J call TRBJ1-6; D possibly corresponds to TRBD1 (6 bases). Germline CDR1 DFQATT, CDR2 SNEGSKA (reference sequence). CDR3 size: 14 residues. V gave up 3 bases and J gave up 7 bases, with 13 bases separating them. This CDR3 is CSASYGGGNSPLHF. CDR3 coding DNA: TGCAGTGCTAGTTACGGGGGCGGAAATTCACCCCTCCACTTT.

This clone was detected only once. The rearrangement uses TRBV14 and TRBJ1-2; TRBD1 is a possible D gene (5 bases). V lost 4 bases and J lost 8, with 17 bases in between. Germline lookup yields CDR1 SGHDN and CDR2 FVKESK. This CDR3 has 14 residues. DNA of the CDR3: TGTGCCAGCAGCCCCCAGGGACTGGGAGGGGGCTACACCTTC. Protein product: CASSPQGLGGGYTF.

The chain carries TRBV19 and TRBJ1-1, with a weak D call TRBD1 (6 bases). CDR3 length equals 13 residues. V dropped 5 bases and J dropped 6 bases, with 13 bases sitting between them. CDR1 is LNHDA and CDR2 is SQIVND in the germline V gene (reference sequence). The CDR3 spells CASSLTGFSEAFF. The CDR3 region has the DNA TGTGCCAGTAGTCTAACAGGGTTTTCTGAAGCTTTCTTT.

J is TRBJ2-1 and V is TRBV9, with TRBD2 matching 8 bases. CDR1 and CDR2 (germline): SGDLS, YYNGEE. The CDR3 extends over 16 amino acids. The V segment lost 3 bases and the J segment 1 base; nucleotides outside the gene matches: 6. The CDR3 spells CASSATSGHSYNEQFF. DNA for the CDR3: TGTGCCAGCAGCGCTACTAGCGGCCATTCCTACAATGAGCAGTTCTTC.

The chain joins TRBV2 to TRBJ1-1; D not resolved. Germline-derived CDR1 and CDR2 are SNHLY and FYNNEI. V lost 4 bases, J lost 4 bases, and 13 bases lay in between. The CDR3 loop spans 14 amino acids. The CDR3 reads CASSVGRISTEAFF. The CDR3, as DNA: TGTGCCAGCAGTGTTGGCAGGATCTCCACTGAAGCTTTCTTT.

The gene calls are TRBV13 and TRBJ2-7; D remains unclear. This CDR3 region has 12 residues. CDR1 is PRHDT, CDR2 FYEKMQ, per germline (reference sequence). Trimming took off 5 bases at V and 5 bases at J, with 10 bases between the two ends. The CDR3 sequence is CASSPGRHEQYF. CDR3 in DNA: TGTGCCAGCAGCCCGGGCCGGCACGAGCAGTACTTC.

The chain recombines TRBV7-9 with TRBJ1-1; 8 bases fit TRBD1. Germline CDR1 and CDR2: SEHNR and FQNEAQ (reference sequence). Trimming took 5 bases from V and 5 from J; bases not matched to a gene: 7. The CDR3 length is 14 residues. DNA for the CDR3: TGTGCCAGCAGCCCTACAGGGGGGAGTACTGAAGCTTTCTTT. Its translation: CASSPTGGSTEAFF.

This chain links TRBV6-5 with TRBJ2-7, with unresolved D. The CDR3 sequence is 14 residues long. V shed 0 bases and J shed 0 bases, with 6 bases lying between them. Germline V gene data show CDR1 as MNHEY and CDR2 as SVGAGI. CDR3 sequence (DNA): TGTGCCAGCAGTTACTCTTCGAGCTCCTACGAGCAGTACTTC. Translated, it gives CASSYSSSSYEQYF.

This rearrangement joins TRBV6-1 to TRBJ1-1; D possibly corresponds to TRBD1 (5 bases). Germline CDR1 is MNHNS and CDR2 is SASEGT. The CDR3 loop spans 13 amino acids. V dropped 1 base and J dropped 10 bases, with 13 bases sitting between them. The CDR3 DNA sequence: TGTGCCAGCAGTGAAGAGGAGTGGGGGAGAGCTTTCTTT. Translation: CASSEEEWGRAFF.

Concerning this clone: One junction end disagrees with the germline gene, perhaps due to a read error. This chain connects TRBV5-1 to TRBJ2-7, with 16 bases that match TRBD2. The CDR3 spans 16 residues. Per the germline V gene, CDR1 is SGHRS and CDR2 is YFSETQ. In DNA, the CDR3 is TGCGTCAGCAGCTTGGAGGGACTAGCGGGGGGGCGTGAGCAGTACTTC. Residues: CVSSLEGLAGGREQYF.

The genes are TRBV5-4 and TRBJ2-6, with D uncertain. V lost 2 bases to trimming and J lost 4 bases, with 4 bases between them. Germline loops: CDR1 SGHNT, CDR2 YYREEE (reference sequence). The CDR3 extends over 13 amino acids. Here the CDR3 reads CASSLPGANVLTF. The CDR3 DNA reads as TGTGCCAGCAGCTTACCCGGGGCCAACGTCCTGACTTTC.

The CDR3 protein is CASSFPGENGGSPYNEQFF. In DNA form, the CDR3 reads TGTGCCAGCAGCTTTCCCGGAGAGAACGGGGGGAGTCCCTACAATGAGCAGTTCTTC. The rearrangement links TRBV13 to TRBJ2-1; 7 bases align to TRBD2. This CDR3 has 19 amino acids. After removal of 3 bases from V and 2 bases from J, the junction contained 16 bases not matched to a gene. The germline V gene encodes CDR1 PRHDT and CDR2 FYEKMQ (reference sequence).

This chain links TRBV29-1 with TRBJ2-7, with TRBD1 identical over 11 bases. CDR1 and CDR2 from the germline V gene are SQVTM and ANQGSEA. The CDR3 covers 14 residues. J gave up 5 bases and V 5 bases, and 8 bases lay outside the gene matches. The CDR3 DNA is TGCAGCGTTTGTACCTGGACAGGGGGCAACGAGCAGTACTTC. Its protein is CSVCTWTGGNEQYF.

A single count supports this clone. In nucleotides, the CDR3 is TGTGCCAGCAGCCCTGGAAGAGACCCCGCCGGCTACACCTTC. Its protein product is CASSPGRDPAGYTF. The chain joins TRBV2 to TRBJ1-2; no reliable D call. V lost 6 bases and J 8 bases, leaving 19 bases between the germline ends. Germline CDR1 reads SNHLY; CDR2 reads FYNNEI. This CDR3 has 14 residues.

The chain carries TRBV14 and TRBJ2-3; D gene unclear. V was cut by 0 bases and J by 6 bases, with 10 bases left in between. Germline loops: CDR1 SGHDN, CDR2 FVKESK. This CDR3 is 14 amino acids long. The DNA for the CDR3 is TGTGCCAGCAGCCAAGATTTATTTAGCGATACGCAGTATTTT. Translation: CASSQDLFSDTQYF.

The chain employs TRBV5-1 and TRBJ1-1, with TRBD1 matching 7 bases. Unmatched junction bases numbered 9, after V lost 4 bases and J lost 0 bases. The CDR3 totals 16 residues. The germline gives CDR1 SGHRS, CDR2 YFSETQ. The CDR3 nucleotides read TGCGCCAGCAGCCCGGCTTCCGGGACAGTGAACACTGAAGCTTTCTTT. Protein product: CASSPASGTVNTEAFF. The full variable domain, completed using reference TRBV5-1 and TRBJ1-1, is KAGVTQTPRYLIKTRGQQVTLSCSPISGHRSVSWYQQTPGQGLQFLFEYFSETQRNKGNFPGRFSGRQFSNSRSEMNVSTLELGDSALYLCASSPASGTVNTEAFFGQGTRLTVV.

The chain is built from TRBV9 and TRBJ1-5, with D maybe TRBD1 (5 bases). Germline-derived CDR1 and CDR2 are SGDLS and YYNGEE. V lost 0 bases, J lost 4 bases, and 20 bases lay in between. The CDR3 sequence is 18 residues long. CDR3 nucleotide sequence: TGTGCCAGCAGCGTAGTTCGAAGGGGCTTGGTAGGGAATCAGCCCCAGCATTTT. Protein: CASSVVRRGLVGNQPQHF.

This clone was seen a single time. The CDR3 sequence: CASSVANGQGAEELETQYF. The CDR3 DNA is TGTGCCAGCAGCGTGGCTAATGGACAGGGGGCAGAGGAGTTAGAGACCCAGTACTTC. The V gene is TRBV9, the J gene TRBJ2-5, with 11 bases aligning to TRBD1. The CDR3 is 19 residues long. The V segment lost 2 bases and the J segment 4 bases; nucleotides outside the gene matches: 16. Germline CDR1 SGDLS, CDR2 YYNGEE.

This clone turned up a few times. V is TRBV19 and J is TRBJ1-1; D is uncertain. V lost 3 bases, J lost 4 bases, and 18 bases lay in between. Germline V gene lookup returns CDR1 LNHDA and CDR2 SQIVND (reference sequence). This CDR3 has 16 amino acids. CDR3: CASSIGFSGGPTEAFF. The CDR3 nucleotides are TGTGCCAGTAGTATCGGGTTTTCTGGCGGTCCCACTGAAGCTTTCTTT.

Only a few counts were recorded for this clone. CDR3 in DNA: TGTGCCACCAGCAGAGATTCGGACAGTGGAAACACCATATATTTT. Translated: CATSRDSDSGNTIYF. The chain has TRBV15 and TRBJ1-3; tentatively, D is TRBD1 (6 bases). There are 15 residues in the CDR3. Germline V gives CDR1 LNHNV, CDR2 YYDKDF (reference sequence). The V end lost 0 bases, the J end lost 3 bases, and 9 bases lay between the germline ends. The full variable domain, with the rest looked up from reference TRBV15 and TRBJ1-3, is DAMVIQNPRYQVTQFGKPVTLSCSQTLNHNVMYWYQQKSSQAPKLLFHYYDKDFNNEADTPDNFQSRRPNTSFCFLDIRSPGLGDTAMYLCATSRDSDSGNTIYFGEGSWLTVV.

The rearrangement joins TRBV27 to TRBJ2-2; D call uncertain. V lost 6 bases and J lost 3, with 11 bases in between. Per germline, CDR1 MNHEY and CDR2 SMNVEV (reference sequence). CDR3 length: 14 amino acids. The CDR3 DNA reads TGTGCCAGCAGACGGACCCTAGACACCGGGGAGCTGTTTTTT. Translated: CASRRTLDTGELFF.

CDR3 protein: CASSSIETQYF. CDR3 nucleotides: TGTGCCAGCAGCTCGATAGAGACCCAGTACTTC. The V call is TRBV7-2, the J call TRBJ2-5; unclear D gene. This CDR3 has 11 residues. Germline V CDR1 and CDR2: SGHTA, FQGNSA. The V gene lost 4 bases and the J gene lost 4 bases, with 4 bases spanning the gap.

This clone was detected a few times. The CDR3 loop reads CASSVGGPGEQFF. The CDR3 DNA sequence: TGTGCCAGCAGCGTAGGAGGTCCGGGGGAGCAGTTCTTC. The chain has TRBV9 and TRBJ2-1; D is possibly TRBD2 (5 bases). The CDR3 extends over 13 amino acids. Trimming cost V 0 bases and J 10 bases, with 11 bases left between them. Per germline, CDR1 SGDLS and CDR2 YYNGEE.

V usage is TRBV24-1 and J usage is TRBJ1-3; D gene unclear. The CDR3 has 12 residues. Per the germline V gene, CDR1 is KGHDR and CDR2 is SFDVKD. V was trimmed by 2 bases and J by 5 bases, leaving 3 bases between them. CDR3 bases: TGTGCCACCAGTGATTACAGAAACACCATATATTTT. This sequence encodes CATSDYRNTIYF.

The chain couples TRBV5-1 to TRBJ2-2; no definite D call. CDR1 SGHRS and CDR2 YFSETQ come from the germline V gene. Trimming shortened V by 6 bases and J by 0 bases, and 9 bases separated the two germline ends. The CDR3 runs to 14 residues. The CDR3 region has the DNA TGCGCCAGCACTCCCACCGCGAACACCGGGGAGCTGTTTTTT. Encoded protein: CASTPTANTGELFF.

J is TRBJ1-5 and V is TRBV19; a weak D match, TRBD1 (5 bases). The CDR3 is made up of 14 amino acids. V shed 7 bases and J shed 0 bases, with 10 bases lying between them. Looked up from germline, CDR1 is LNHDA and CDR2 is SQIVND (reference sequence). Here the CDR3 reads CASMSGPSNQPQHF. CDR3 sequence (DNA): TGTGCCAGTATGTCAGGGCCTAGCAATCAGCCCCAGCATTTT.

The chain employs TRBV7-9 and TRBJ2-3, with D maybe TRBD2 (5 bases). Germline V CDR1 and CDR2: SEHNR, FQNEAQ (reference sequence). The CDR3 loop spans 16 amino acids. V gave up 6 bases and J gave up 5 bases, with 21 bases separating them. The CDR3 nucleotides read TGTGCCAGCAGTCCTAAAGGCCAGAGGACTTTAGATACGCAGTATTTT. This encodes CASSPKGQRTLDTQYF.

The table lists this clone with a count of one. The chain links TRBV24-1 to TRBJ1-3; D may be TRBD1 (5 bases). Germline CDR1 is KGHDR and CDR2 is SFDVKD. V was trimmed by 8 bases and J by 3 bases, leaving 16 bases between them. The CDR3 is 15 residues long. Here the CDR3 reads CATITRAGFGNTIYF. The CDR3, as DNA: TGTGCCACCATCACGAGGGCAGGGTTTGGAAACACCATATATTTT.

The genes are TRBV10-3 and TRBJ2-5; TRBD2 might be the D (5 bases). This CDR3 region has 13 residues. The germline V gene encodes CDR1 ENHRY and CDR2 SYGVKD. V lost 6 bases to trimming and J lost 1 base, with 9 bases between them. CDR3 protein: CAIRPRGQETQYF. The CDR3 bases are TGTGCCATCAGGCCACGGGGCCAAGAGACCCAGTACTTC.

The chain recombines TRBV7-3 with TRBJ1-1; D gene uncertain. Deletions cut 2 bases from V and 1 base from J, with 5 bases between. Germline lookup yields CDR1 SGHTA and CDR2 FQGTGA. The CDR3 totals 13 residues. CDR3 amino acids: CASSLQENTEAFF. The DNA of the CDR3 is TGTGCCAGCAGCTTACAGGAGAACACTGAAGCTTTCTTT.